This T cell receptor beta chain is drawn from a study of Graves' ophthalmopathy and Graves' hyperthyroidism. This clonotype was seen at least ten times. The antigen is undetermined. Study-wide findings and caveats: Most expanded clonotypes from thyroid (those above 0.001 frequency) were also found in blood.

Losses at the gene ends were 7 bases for V and 0 bases for J; bases not matched to a gene: 7. The germline CDR1 and CDR2 sequences are SNHLY and FYNNEI. The CDR3 spans 15 residues. Beta-chain TCR CDR3 regions were amplified from RNA transcripts. In the first round, RT-PCR was carried out with HTBI primers, and a multiplex PCR formed the second round. TCRdb reprocessed the multiplex PCR reads with MiXCR, giving one entry per CDR3 protein. The sample lists fewer than 350,000 distinct CDR3 sequences; 15% to 20% were seen once. It was from about 9.1 ml of fresh peripheral blood that the PBMCs came. The clonotype comes from an adult man with Graves' ophthalmopathy. The chain has TRBV2 and TRBJ2-7, with 9 positions matching TRBD2. Sequencing was performed on peripheral blood. CDR3 residues: CASTTSGLISYEQYF. The CDR3 nucleotides are TGTGCCAGCACTACTAGCGGGCTAATCTCCTACGAGCAGTACTTC.